A selection of T cell receptor beta chains follows, all from one sample in a study of radiotherapy plus CTLA-4 blockade in lung cancer. Libraries were prepared by immunoSEQ multiplex PCR; TCRdb keeps only in-frame clonotypes and omits some of them. The sample yields some 70,000 clones, approximately 80% seen once. The material sequenced was peripheral blood, taken from a patient treated with radiotherapy plus ipilimumab. These receptors came from a human donor with non-small cell lung cancer who had a partial response to radiotherapy plus ipilimumab. The CDR3 runs from the conserved cysteine through the conserved F or W. A D gene is named only where the DNA matches it firmly. A row's size may be missing; if present it is once, few, many or a size class.

CDR3 DNA: TGCGCCAGCAGTGAGGACATCTCTGGAAACACCATATATTTT; CDR3 protein: CASSEDISGNTIYF; D gene: NA; clone size: NA; V gene: TRBV10-1; J gene: TRBJ1-3
CDR3 DNA: TGTGCCAGCAGCTACCCCGGGGACAGATCCTACGAGCAGTACTTC; CDR3 protein: CASSYPGDRSYEQYF; D gene: TRBD1; clone size: NA; V gene: TRBV7-9; J gene: TRBJ2-7
CDR3 DNA: TGTGCCAGCAGTTATCCACCCGCGGGGGGCGTGCAGTACTTC; CDR3 protein: CASSYPPAGGVQYF; D gene: TRBD2; clone size: once; V gene: TRBV6-5; J gene: TRBJ2-7
CDR3 DNA: TGTGCCAGCAGCCAAGATCCTAGCGGGATTGATACGCAGTATTTT; CDR3 protein: CASSQDPSGIDTQYF; D gene: TRBD2; clone size: NA; V gene: TRBV4-2; J gene: TRBJ2-3
CDR3 DNA: TGTGCCAGCAGAGCTTGGCTAGCGGGAGTCAGGTTAGCAGATACGCAGTATTTT; CDR3 protein: CASRAWLAGVRLADTQYF; D gene: TRBD2; clone size: NA; V gene: TRBV27; J gene: TRBJ2-3
CDR3 DNA: TGTGGAACTAGCGGGACCCCAGGGGAGCAGTTCTTC; CDR3 protein: CGTSGTPGEQFF; D gene: TRBD2; clone size: NA; V gene: TRBV10-3; J gene: TRBJ2-1
CDR3 DNA: TGTGCCAGCAGTTTGGGGACTAGCGGTTCAGATACGCAGTATTTT; CDR3 protein: CASSLGTSGSDTQYF; D gene: TRBD2; clone size: few; V gene: TRBV27; J gene: TRBJ2-3
CDR3 DNA: TGTGCCAGCTCACCACCTAGTACGAATGAGCAGTTCTTC; CDR3 protein: CASSPPSTNEQFF; D gene: NA; clone size: NA; V gene: TRBV18; J gene: TRBJ2-1
CDR3 DNA: TGTGCCAGTAGACTCGGGGGGAGTTTACAAGAGACCCAGTACTTC; CDR3 protein: CASRLGGSLQETQYF; D gene: TRBD2; clone size: NA; V gene: TRBV19; J gene: TRBJ2-5
CDR3 DNA: TGTGCCAGTAGTAGGACAGTGAACTACGAGCAGTACTTC; CDR3 protein: CASSRTVNYEQYF; D gene: NA; clone size: NA; V gene: TRBV19; J gene: TRBJ2-7
CDR3 DNA: TGTGCCAGCAGCTTGGTGACTAGCGGGAGGGCCCGGGAGACCCAGTACTTC; CDR3 protein: CASSLVTSGRARETQYF; D gene: TRBD2; clone size: NA; V gene: TRBV7-2; J gene: TRBJ2-5
CDR3 DNA: TGTGCCACCAGATCCGGGACAGGGGTAGAAGCTTTCTTT; CDR3 protein: CATRSGTGVEAFF; D gene: TRBD1; clone size: NA; V gene: TRBV15; J gene: TRBJ1-1
CDR3 DNA: TGTGCCAGCAGCTTAAAACCCCGCGGTACTAGCGATCGCTCCTACGAGCAGTACTTC; CDR3 protein: CASSLKPRGTSDRSYEQYF; D gene: TRBD2; clone size: NA; V gene: TRBV7-3; J gene: TRBJ2-7
CDR3 DNA: TGTGCCAGCAGCCGGGGACAGCCATCCTATGGCTACACCTTC; CDR3 protein: CASSRGQPSYGYTF; D gene: TRBD1; clone size: NA; V gene: TRBV6-4; J gene: TRBJ1-2
CDR3 DNA: TGCAGCGCATCAACAGGGGGAAACACCATATATTTT; CDR3 protein: CSASTGGNTIYF; D gene: NA; clone size: NA; V gene: TRBV29-1; J gene: TRBJ1-3
CDR3 DNA: TGTGCCAGCAGTGAAGGGACAGATAATGAAAAACTGTTTTTT; CDR3 protein: CASSEGTDNEKLFF; D gene: NA; clone size: few; V gene: TRBV6-1; J gene: TRBJ1-4
CDR3 DNA: TGTGCCAGCAGCTTGGGAACAGGGGTTAACTATGGCTACACCTTC; CDR3 protein: CASSLGTGVNYGYTF; D gene: TRBD1; clone size: NA; V gene: TRBV5-8; J gene: TRBJ1-2
CDR3 DNA: TGTGCCAGCAGAGCACCGGGACAGGGCCACGGCTACACCTTC; CDR3 protein: CASRAPGQGHGYTF; D gene: TRBD1; clone size: NA; V gene: TRBV6-1; J gene: TRBJ1-2
CDR3 DNA: TGCGCCAGCAGTGAGTCGGCTAGCGGGAGGGTAGATACGCAGTATTTT; CDR3 protein: CASSESASGRVDTQYF; D gene: TRBD2; clone size: NA; V gene: TRBV10-1; J gene: TRBJ2-3
CDR3 DNA: TGCGCCAGCAGCCAAGATCGGAGCGGGCTTAGCACAGATACGCAGTATTTT; CDR3 protein: CASSQDRSGLSTDTQYF; D gene: NA; clone size: NA; V gene: TRBV4-1; J gene: TRBJ2-3
CDR3 DNA: TGTGCCAGCAGCTTGGGGACAGGGGGCATGAGTACCTACGAGCAGTACTTC; CDR3 protein: CASSLGTGGMSTYEQYF; D gene: TRBD1; clone size: NA; V gene: TRBV11-2; J gene: TRBJ2-7
CDR3 DNA: TGTGCCAGCAGTGGACAGGTCGGGACAGATACGCAGTATTTT; CDR3 protein: CASSGQVGTDTQYF; D gene: NA; clone size: NA; V gene: TRBV6-1; J gene: TRBJ2-3
CDR3 DNA: TGTGCCAGCAGTGTCCGGGAGGGACAGCAGTTCTTC; CDR3 protein: CASSVREGQQFF; D gene: TRBD2; clone size: NA; V gene: TRBV2; J gene: TRBJ2-1
CDR3 DNA: TGTGCCAGCAGCTTAGGGGGGACTAGCGGGAGAGTGTCCCAAGAGACCCAGTACTTC; CDR3 protein: CASSLGGTSGRVSQETQYF; D gene: TRBD2; clone size: NA; V gene: TRBV11-2; J gene: TRBJ2-5
CDR3 DNA: TGCGCCAGCAGCTTGCTGAGGGAGGACTTCTCCTACAATGAGCAGTTCTTC; CDR3 protein: CASSLLREDFSYNEQFF; D gene: NA; clone size: NA; V gene: TRBV5-1; J gene: TRBJ2-1
CDR3 DNA: TGTGCCAGCAGTTACTCGAGAGAGGGTACGCAGTATTTT; CDR3 protein: CASSYSREGTQYF; D gene: NA; clone size: NA; V gene: TRBV6-6; J gene: TRBJ2-3
CDR3 DNA: TGTGCCAGCAGTTCGACTAGCGGGACCTACAATGAGCAGTTCTTC; CDR3 protein: CASSSTSGTYNEQFF; D gene: TRBD2; clone size: NA; V gene: TRBV28; J gene: TRBJ2-1
CDR3 DNA: TGTGCCAGTAGTATGGATGGGGAGTTCAATGAGCAGTTCTTC; CDR3 protein: CASSMDGEFNEQFF; D gene: NA; clone size: NA; V gene: TRBV19; J gene: TRBJ2-1
CDR3 DNA: TGTGCCAGCAGTTTAGCGGGAGCTGCAAAGACCCAGTACTTC; CDR3 protein: CASSLAGAAKTQYF; D gene: TRBD2; clone size: once; V gene: TRBV28; J gene: TRBJ2-5
CDR3 DNA: TGCGCCAGCAGCTCAACAGGGGGCTCCTACGAGCAGTACTTC; CDR3 protein: CASSSTGGSYEQYF; D gene: TRBD1; clone size: NA; V gene: TRBV5-1; J gene: TRBJ2-7
CDR3 DNA: TGTGCCAGCAGCCATGGGCAAGGAAACACTGAAGCTTTCTTT; CDR3 protein: CASSHGQGNTEAFF; D gene: NA; clone size: NA; V gene: TRBV4-2; J gene: TRBJ1-1
CDR3 DNA: TGTGCCAGCAGTTATGGGCCTACCCGGGAAGGGTATTTT; CDR3 protein: CASSYGPTREGYF; D gene: NA; clone size: NA; V gene: TRBV6-5; J gene: TRBJ2-3
CDR3 DNA: TGTGCCGCAGGAGGTCGGGGGGGCGCGGACACCGGGGAGCTGTTTTTT; CDR3 protein: CAAGGRGGADTGELFF; D gene: TRBD2; clone size: NA; V gene: TRBV2; J gene: TRBJ2-2
CDR3 DNA: TGTGCCTACCGGGACAGGGGTCAGCCCCAGCATTTT; CDR3 protein: CAYRDRGQPQHF; D gene: TRBD1; clone size: NA; V gene: TRBV30; J gene: TRBJ1-5
CDR3 DNA: TGTGCCAGCAGCGCTTCTAGCGGACCTGGGAATGAGCAGTTCTTC; CDR3 protein: CASSASSGPGNEQFF; D gene: TRBD2; clone size: NA; V gene: TRBV7-7; J gene: TRBJ2-1
CDR3 DNA: TGTGCCAGCAGCTTATTGGGGGCAGGCGAGCAGTACTTC; CDR3 protein: CASSLLGAGEQYF; D gene: NA; clone size: NA; V gene: TRBV7-9; J gene: TRBJ2-7
CDR3 DNA: TGCGCCAGCAGATCCTTAACAGGGGGTTTGAACACTGAAGCTTTCTTT; CDR3 protein: CASRSLTGGLNTEAFF; D gene: TRBD1; clone size: few; V gene: TRBV5-1; J gene: TRBJ1-1
CDR3 DNA: TGTGCCAGCAGCTTGAATGAATACGCAGGGCTGAACACTGAAGCTTTCTTT; CDR3 protein: CASSLNEYAGLNTEAFF; D gene: NA; clone size: NA; V gene: TRBV5-6; J gene: TRBJ1-1
CDR3 DNA: TGTGCCAGCAGGACAGGGCCCATGAACACTGAAGCTTTCTTT; CDR3 protein: CASRTGPMNTEAFF; D gene: TRBD1; clone size: NA; V gene: TRBV28; J gene: TRBJ1-1
CDR3 DNA: TGTGCCTGGGGTGACAGGGCCTCCTACGAGCAGTACTTC; CDR3 protein: CAWGDRASYEQYF; D gene: TRBD1; clone size: once; V gene: TRBV30; J gene: TRBJ2-7
CDR3 DNA: TGTGCCAGCAGTCCCATGAGCTCTGGGGCCAACGTCCTGACTTTC; CDR3 protein: CASSPMSSGANVLTF; D gene: NA; clone size: NA; V gene: TRBV27; J gene: TRBJ2-6
CDR3 DNA: TGTGCCAGTAGTTTTGCGACAGTCCGAATCAACACCGGGGAGCTGTTTTTT; CDR3 protein: CASSFATVRINTGELFF; D gene: NA; clone size: NA; V gene: TRBV19; J gene: TRBJ2-2
CDR3 DNA: TGTGCCAGCTCACCACGGGACAGGGGGTACACTGAAGCTTTCTTT; CDR3 protein: CASSPRDRGYTEAFF; D gene: TRBD1; clone size: NA; V gene: TRBV18; J gene: TRBJ1-1
CDR3 DNA: TGTGCCTGGAGGACAGGGGTGAACACTGAAGCTTTCTTT; CDR3 protein: CAWRTGVNTEAFF; D gene: TRBD1; clone size: NA; V gene: TRBV30; J gene: TRBJ1-1
CDR3 DNA: TGTGCCAGTAGTAAACCGGACAGGGGCTTCAATCAGCCCCAGCATTTT; CDR3 protein: CASSKPDRGFNQPQHF; D gene: TRBD1; clone size: NA; V gene: TRBV19; J gene: TRBJ1-5
CDR3 DNA: TGTGCCAGCTCCTCGACAGGGGCCATCGTCTACGAGCAGTACTTC; CDR3 protein: CASSSTGAIVYEQYF; D gene: TRBD1; clone size: NA; V gene: TRBV28; J gene: TRBJ2-7
CDR3 DNA: TGTGCCAGCAGCTCCGGGACATTCTCCTACGAGCAGTACTTC; CDR3 protein: CASSSGTFSYEQYF; D gene: NA; clone size: NA; V gene: TRBV5-6; J gene: TRBJ2-7
CDR3 DNA: TGCAGCGCCTACGGACAGGGGGACACCATATATTTT; CDR3 protein: CSAYGQGDTIYF; D gene: TRBD1; clone size: once; V gene: TRBV29-1; J gene: TRBJ1-3
CDR3 DNA: TGTGCCAGCAGCCATCGGACTAGCTCTTACAATGAGCAGTTCTTC; CDR3 protein: CASSHRTSSYNEQFF; D gene: TRBD2; clone size: NA; V gene: TRBV11-3; J gene: TRBJ2-1
CDR3 DNA: TGTGCCAGCAGCTTAGTCGGGGGTAGGGAGACCCAGTACTTC; CDR3 protein: CASSLVGGRETQYF; D gene: NA; clone size: NA; V gene: TRBV7-9; J gene: TRBJ2-5
CDR3 DNA: TGTGCCAGCAGCCCCCGGACAGGGGCCAGCTCCTACGAGCAGTACTTC; CDR3 protein: CASSPRTGASSYEQYF; D gene: TRBD1; clone size: NA; V gene: TRBV4-2; J gene: TRBJ2-7